Sequencing of this TCR beta chain was carried out in a study of T cells in Graves' hyperthyroidism and ophthalmopathy. Per the germline V gene, CDR1 is MNHNS and CDR2 is SASEGT. The length of the CDR3 is 14 residues. Deletions cut 7 bases from V and 4 bases from J, with 14 bases between. RNA transcripts provided the source from which TCR beta CDR3 regions were amplified. First-round RT-PCR with HTBI primers amplified the TCR CDR3 region. One entry per CDR3 protein, called by TCRdb with MiXCR from the multiplex PCR reads. Of some 400,000 distinct CDR3 sequences in the sample, roughly 13% were seen once.

This clonotype originated in a man aged 30 to 39 with Graves' hyperthyroidism that later progressed to Graves' ophthalmopathy. The rearrangement joins TRBV6-1 to TRBJ2-1, with D possibly TRBD1 on 6 matching bases. The sample was blood. The DNA for the CDR3 is TGTGCCAGCACCCTTCAGGGGATTTACAATGAGCAGTTCTTC. Encoded protein: CASTLQGIYNEQFF.